This TCR beta chain is from a study of cytomegalovirus exposure and HLA in healthy donors. Study overall: From donors who were HLA-typed, an early data release held about 89 million unique TCRs.

As concerns this clone: Its antigen remains unidentified.

General study points: Over 150 TCR beta chains were listed as cytomegalovirus-associated. Accurate HLA-A and HLA-B prediction from TCR beta sequences was reported for most subjects. Analyses of presence/absence relied on an assumption of roughly uniform sequencing depth across donors.

Both 60 Vbeta primers and 13 Jbeta primers went into the PCR. Only in-frame clones appear in the TCRdb table, and some are missing; sequencing was by immunoSEQ multiplex PCR. This sample has approximately 300,000 clones; approximately 84% occur once, and the top ten carry approximately 2%. This receptor was obtained from a woman in her thirties or forties in good health and CMV-seropositive. Material: PBMCs.

Here the CDR3 reads CASSPDRTGTFETQYF. The CDR3 region has the DNA TGTGCCAGCAGTCCAGATCGGACAGGGACCTTTGAGACCCAGTACTTC. V gene TRBV27 combines with J gene TRBJ2-5, with 8 bases aligning to TRBD1. This CDR3 contains 16 residues. The V gene's germline CDR1 is MNHEY and CDR2 SMNVEV (reference sequence). V was clipped by 5 bases and J by 5 bases; unmatched bases: 13.